Below, 20 T cell receptor beta chains from the same sample are listed, as sequenced in a study of cytotoxic CD8 clonotypes in ibrutinib-treated CLL. Measured with immunoSEQ multiplex PCR; TCRdb has only the in-frame clones, and not every one. The profile covers about 39,000 clones, with 55% to 80% appearing a single time and about 7% taken by the ten largest. The sequences come from PBMCs, collected at disease progression, from a patient treated with ibrutinib. The receptors were gathered from a human donor with chronic lymphocytic leukemia.

The CDR3 region has the DNA TGTGCCAGCAGTTACGGGCGTACTAGCGGGAGGAACGAGTACTTC. Encoded protein: CASSYGRTSGRNEYF. The chain uses TRBV6-5 and TRBJ2-7; 12 nucleotides line up with TRBD2. Looked up from germline, CDR1 is MNHEY and CDR2 is SVGAGI. There are 15 residues in the CDR3. J gave up 11 bases and V 2 bases, and 10 bases lay outside the gene matches.

This clone has only a few counts. The chain's CDR3 is CASSPNRGTGGGYTF. CDR3 DNA: TGCGCCAGCAGCCCAAATCGGGGGACAGGGGGTGGCTACACCTTC. The V call is TRBV4-3, the J call TRBJ1-2; 11 nucleotides line up with TRBD1. J was trimmed by 7 bases and V by 4 bases; bases with no gene match: 8. Germline V gene data show CDR1 as LGHNA and CDR2 as YSLEER. This CDR3 has 15 residues.

The chain employs TRBV11-3 and TRBJ1-1; D is unresolved. Germline CDR1 SGHNT, CDR2 YENEEA. CDR3 size: 14 residues. V lost 1 base to trimming and J lost 1 base, with 7 bases between them. The CDR3 loop is CASSLVRANTEAFF. CDR3 sequence (DNA): TGTGCCAGCAGCTTAGTTAGGGCGAACACTGAAGCTTTCTTT.

This clone is categorized as medium-sized (0.01 to 0.1%). The V and J genes are TRBV28 and TRBJ1-2, with D uncertain. This CDR3 is 14 amino acids long. Deletions cut 2 bases from V and 0 bases from J, with 7 bases between. The germline V gene has CDR1 MDHEN and CDR2 SYDVKM. The CDR3 sequence: CASSLQPTNYGYTF. CDR3 in DNA: TGTGCCAGCAGTTTACAGCCCACTAACTATGGCTACACCTTC.

The rearrangement links TRBV5-4 to TRBJ2-2; D possibly uses TRBD1 or TRBD2 (5 bases each). Germline V lookup: CDR1 SGHNT, CDR2 YYREEE (reference sequence). The CDR3 has 16 residues. Trimming left V 6 bases short and J 3 bases short, with 18 bases between. This CDR3 reads CASTSRDRQHTGELFF. The CDR3 region has the DNA TGTGCCAGCACCTCCCGGGACCGCCAACACACCGGGGAGCTGTTTTTT. The full variable domain, in which reference TRBV5-4 and TRBJ2-2 provide the parts outside the CDR3, is ETGVTQSPTHLIKTRGQQVTLRCSSQSGHNTVSWYQQALGQGPQFIFQYYREEENGRGNFPPRFSGLQFPNYSSELNVNALELDDSALYLCASTSRDRQHTGELFFGEGSRLTVL.

This clone was found once. V is TRBV5-1 and J is TRBJ2-7, with D perhaps given as TRBD1 or TRBD2 (6 bases each). CDR3 length equals 15 residues. In germline, CDR1 is SGHRS, CDR2 YFSETQ. V lost 0 bases to trimming and J lost 0 bases, with 10 bases between them. The CDR3, as DNA: TGCGCCAGCAGCTTGGGCCCGGGGGCCTCCTACGAGCAGTACTTC. Residues: CASSLGPGASYEQYF.

The CDR3, as DNA: TGTGCCTGGAGTTTAGTACAACAGATGAACACTGAAGCTTTCTTT. Translated, it gives CAWSLVQQMNTEAFF. V is TRBV30 and J is TRBJ1-1; D gene uncertain. Germline CDR1 and CDR2: GTSNPN and SVGIG (reference sequence). CDR3 size: 15 residues. V shed 2 bases and J shed 0 bases, with 13 bases lying between them.

J is TRBJ2-1 and V is TRBV7-3, with TRBD2 matching over 7 bases. The CDR3 contains 15 residues. The J segment lost 8 bases and the V segment lost 2 bases, leaving 9 bases of the junction unmatched. The germline CDR1 and CDR2 sequences are SGHTA and FQGTGA. CDR3 in DNA: TGTGCCAGCAGCTTAGGACTAGTCTCGACCCATGAGCAGTTCTTC. Amino acid sequence: CASSLGLVSTHEQFF.

This clone was seen only a few times. The chain uses TRBV29-1 and TRBJ2-5, with TRBD1 matching over 9 bases. After removal of 4 bases from V and 1 base from J, the junction contained 7 bases not matched to a gene. Germline CDR1 is SQVTM and CDR2 is ANQGSEA. This CDR3 has 15 residues. CDR3 residues: CSVVPGTGFQETQYF. The CDR3 DNA is TGCAGCGTTGTTCCTGGGACAGGGTTCCAAGAGACCCAGTACTTC.

This chain uses TRBV29-1 with TRBJ2-7; 11 bases align to TRBD2. V shed 7 bases, J shed 6 bases, and the junction held 8 bases outside the gene matches. CDR3 size: 13 residues. Germline CDR1 and CDR2: SQVTM and ANQGSEA. CDR3 nucleotide sequence: TGCAGCGGATTAGCGGGAGGGTCTGGCGAGCAGTACTTC. This encodes CSGLAGGSGEQYF.

V and J are TRBV7-2 and TRBJ2-5; D may correspond to TRBD1 or TRBD2 (5 bases each). The CDR3 sequence is 13 residues long. V lost 6 bases, J lost 1 base, and 9 bases lay in between. CDR1 is SGHTA and CDR2 is FQGNSA in the germline V gene. The CDR3 DNA reads TGTGCCAGCAGTCGGGACCTCCAAGAGACCCAGTACTTC. Amino acids: CASSRDLQETQYF. The complete variable domain, with remaining parts taken from reference TRBV7-2 and TRBJ2-5, reads GAGVSQSPSNKVTEKGKDVELRCDPISGHTALYWYRQSLGQGLEFLIYFQGNSAPDKSGLPSDRFSAERTGGSVSTLTIQRTQQEDSAVYLCASSRDLQETQYFGPGTRLLVL.

CDR3 nucleotide sequence: TGTGCCAGCACTAGCGGGAGTCGGGAGACCCAGTACTTC. It is translated as CASTSGSRETQYF. The chain recombines TRBV27 with TRBJ2-5, with TRBD2 matching 10 bases. CDR1 and CDR2 from the germline V gene are MNHEY and SMNVEV (reference sequence). V shed 7 bases and J 5 bases; nucleotides not matched to a gene: 4. The CDR3 spans 13 residues.

For the CDR3, the DNA is TGTGGCAGCACATCCGCAGCCTTCCCTCAGGATAACGTCAGGGGCTACACCTTC. Amino acid sequence: CGSTSAAFPQDNVRGYTF. This chain joins TRBV8-2 and TRBJ1-2; the table's TRBD1 call for D was not verified on the DNA. TRBV8-2 is shown as a pseudogene. The CDR3 totals 18 residues.

In its sample, this clone was seen a few times. The rearrangement uses TRBV7-9 and TRBJ2-7; tentatively, D is TRBD2 (7 bases). This CDR3 contains 17 residues. Per germline, CDR1 SEHNR and CDR2 FQNEAQ (reference sequence). V was trimmed by 5 bases and J by 0 bases, leaving 20 bases between them. This chain's CDR3 is CASSPWGLAARSYEQYF. The CDR3 nucleotides are TGTGCCAGCAGCCCCTGGGGGCTAGCGGCCCGCTCCTACGAGCAGTACTTC.

CDR3 in amino acids: CASSLNMVNEQFF. The CDR3 nucleotides read TGTGCCAGCAGCCTTAACATGGTAAATGAGCAGTTCTTC. V is TRBV11-3 and J is TRBJ2-1; D gene uncertain. The CDR3 has 13 amino acids. Germline V gene sequence: CDR1 SGHNT, CDR2 YENEEA. V was clipped by 5 bases and J by 7 bases, with 12 bases between them.

This chain joins TRBV19 and TRBJ1-4; 9 bases are a match to TRBD1. In germline, CDR1 is LNHDA, CDR2 SQIVND (reference sequence). V trimming: 3 bases; J trimming: 5 bases; junction bases outside the gene matches: 4. This CDR3 is 15 amino acids long. The CDR3 DNA reads TGTGCCAGTAGTATGCTCGGACAGGGGAATGAAAAACTGTTTTTT. It encodes CASSMLGQGNEKLFF. The whole variable domain, remainder taken from reference TRBV19 and TRBJ1-4, is DGGITQSPKYLFRKEGQNVTLSCEQNLNHDAMYWYRQDPGQGLRLIYYSQIVNDFQKGDIAEGYSVSREKKESFPLTVTSAQKNPTAFYLCASSMLGQGNEKLFFGSGTQLSVL.

The chain employs TRBV7-8 and TRBJ2-3, with D perhaps given as TRBD1 or TRBD2 (5 bases each). Looked up from germline, CDR1 is SGHVS and CDR2 is FQNEAQ. V was shortened by 4 bases and J by 3 bases, with 20 bases between the two germline ends. This CDR3 comprises 17 residues. CDR3 sequence: CASSSPEGLWSTDTQYF. In DNA form, the CDR3 reads TGTGCCAGCAGCTCGCCAGAGGGGTTGTGGTCAACAGATACGCAGTATTTT.

The chain uses TRBV7-9 and TRBJ1-1, with D tentatively TRBD1 (5 bases). In germline, CDR1 is SEHNR, CDR2 FQNEAQ (reference sequence). CDR3 size: 13 residues. Trimming pared 1 base from V and 7 bases from J, leaving 10 bases between. The CDR3 nucleotides read TGTGCCAGCAGCTTAGGGACACCCTATGAAGCTTTCTTT. Its protein product is CASSLGTPYEAFF.

The rearrangement joins TRBV28 to TRBJ2-7; 11 positions match TRBD2. Germline V gene data show CDR1 as MDHEN and CDR2 as SYDVKM. This CDR3 is built from 17 residues. J was trimmed by 3 bases and V by 7 bases; bases with no gene match: 14. CDR3: CASTPNPTSGRSYEQYF. The CDR3 coding sequence is TGTGCCAGCACCCCAAATCCTACTAGCGGGAGAAGCTACGAGCAGTACTTC. The full variable domain, rest sourced from reference TRBV28 and TRBJ2-7, is DVKVTQSSRYLVKRTGEKVFLECVQDMDHENMFWYRQDPGLGLRLIYFSYDVKMKEKGDIPEGYSVSREKKERFSLILESASTNQTSMYLCASTPNPTSGRSYEQYFGPGTRLTVT.

The V and J genes are TRBV5-6 and TRBJ1-2, with D possibly being TRBD1 (6 bases). The CDR3 totals 14 residues. V lost 4 bases and J lost 3, with 13 bases in between. Looked up from germline, CDR1 is SGHDT and CDR2 is YYEEEE. CDR3 in DNA: TGTGCCAGCAGCCCCCGGGGGGGCCACTATGGCTACACCTTC. The encoded protein is CASSPRGGHYGYTF.